The clone carrying this TCR beta chain was counted at least ten times. Next came a second PCR, run for about 7 to 12 cycles, which used a sample-barcoded 5' primer along with a J-beta primer mix. TCRdb re-called the 5' RACE reads with MiXCR, one entry per CDR3 protein. This sample has more than 650,000 distinct CDR3 sequences, with 53% found just once. The data were taken from a study of blood T cells in healthy people across ages. This receptor was identified in a man older than 75 in good health. Input material: blood.

CDR3 residues: CASSLRGRETQYF. The CDR3 DNA is TGTGCCAGCAGTTTAAGGGGGAGAGAGACCCAGTACTTC. The chain combines TRBV12-3 or TRBV12-4 with TRBJ2-5; tentatively, D is TRBD1 (6 bases). V lost 2 bases and J 4 bases, leaving 8 bases between the germline ends. The CDR3 is 13 amino acids.